The T cell receptor beta chain under discussion was sequenced for a study of blood T cell repertoires in COVID-19. The CDR3 is made up of 15 amino acids. The germline V and J ends were trimmed by 0 bases and 5 bases, with 14 bases remaining between them. Germline assignment: CDR1 SGHRS and CDR2 YFSETQ. Profiling relied on immunoSEQ multiplex PCR, and the TCRdb table lists in-frame clones only, not all of them. The data show over 200,000 clones, with roughly 87% seen just once and more than 10% held by the top ten. The clonotype was recovered from a man under 40 who had recovered from COVID-19. The chain employs TRBV5-1 and TRBJ1-2, with D tentatively TRBD1 (6 bases). Sequenced: PBMCs or T cells enriched from blood (not recorded which). CDR3 nucleotide sequence: TGCGCCAGCAGCTTGGCCCCACTGGGGGCTTATGGCTACACCTTC. The encoded protein is CASSLAPLGAYGYTF. The full variable domain, in which reference TRBV5-1 and TRBJ1-2 provide the parts outside the CDR3, is KAGVTQTPRYLIKTRGQQVTLSCSPISGHRSVSWYQQTPGQGLQFLFEYFSETQRNKGNFPGRFSGRQFSNSRSEMNVSTLELGDSALYLCASSLAPLGAYGYTFGSGTRLTVV.